This TCR beta chain is drawn from a study of Ad26.COV2.S vaccination and SARS-CoV-2 variants. For the study at large: Administration of Ad26.COV2.S was intramuscular, either once or twice 56 days apart.

Sequencing was performed with immunoSEQ multiplex PCR; in TCRdb, only in-frame clones are kept and a portion is missing. Of hundreds of thousands of clones detected, roughly 90% appear once; the ten largest clones hold around 10%. Described treatment: over 15 received Ad26.COV2.S at low or high dose, single or two shots; five or six received placebo; per-sample allocation not given. On day 63 after the first injection, vaccine and placebo recipients gave samples. The source is a person between 18 and 65 years old who received the Ad26.COV2.S COVID-19 vaccine or a placebo. The sequences come from peripheral blood, collected in a trial of Ad26.COV2.S vaccine versus placebo.

The chain's CDR3 is CASSPVTVSSYNSPLHF. CDR3 nucleotide sequence: TGTGCCAGCTCACCCGTGACGGTGAGCTCCTATAATTCACCCCTCCACTTT. The J gene is TRBJ1-6, the V gene TRBV18; D call uncertain. Germline V gives CDR1 KGHSH, CDR2 LQKENI. The CDR3 length is 17 residues. Trimming removed 3 bases from V and 0 bases from J, with 12 bases in between.